This entry lists 7 T cell receptor beta chains sequenced from one sample in a study of OX40 agonist ivuxolimab in advanced cancers. Profiled with immunoSEQ multiplex PCR; TCRdb holds only in-frame clones, not every one. The repertoire holds tens of thousands of clones, with around 89% as singletons. The source material was CD4+ or CD8+ T cells sorted from blood, sampled in a trial of the OX40 agonist ivuxolimab. The receptors originated from an adult with an advanced solid tumor such as melanoma, head and neck, liver or kidney cancer.

The gene calls are TRBV11-1 and TRBJ2-7; D is uncertain. Between the trimmed V and J ends, which lost 5 bases and 3 bases, there was a span of 17 bases. Germline V gene sequence: CDR1 SGHAT, CDR2 FQDESV (reference sequence). This CDR3 comprises 15 residues. The CDR3 spells CASSRASTGNYEQYF. The CDR3 coding sequence is TGTGCCAGCAGCCGAGCCTCGACTGGAAACTACGAGCAGTACTTC.

The J gene is TRBJ2-2, the V gene TRBV11-2; 9 bases map to TRBD1. Germline trimming cut 1 base from V and 4 bases from J; bases unmatched to any gene: 4. This CDR3 contains 16 residues. Germline assignment: CDR1 SGHAT and CDR2 FQNNGV. The DNA for the CDR3 is TGTGCCAGCAGCTTAGTTGTGGACAGGGGCACCGGGGAGCTGTTTTTT. This codes for CASSLVVDRGTGELFF.

The chain uses TRBV9 and TRBJ2-7; 10 bases align to TRBD1. V was clipped by 4 bases and J by 5 bases; unmatched bases: 6. This CDR3 region has 14 residues. Germline V gene lookup returns CDR1 SGDLS and CDR2 YYNGEE. CDR3 nucleotide sequence: TGTGCCAGCAGCTCGGGACAGGGGCTGAACGAGCAGTACTTC. Its protein is CASSSGQGLNEQYF.

This clone was seen just once. The V and J genes are TRBV4-3 and TRBJ2-3; unclear D gene. Deletions cut 0 bases from V and 1 base from J, with 8 bases between. The CDR3 has 15 residues. Germline V gives CDR1 LGHNA, CDR2 YSLEER. The CDR3 reads CASSQDNSRTDTQYF. The CDR3, as DNA: TGCGCCAGCAGCCAAGATAACAGTCGCACAGATACGCAGTATTTT.

This chain connects TRBV2 to TRBJ2-3, with 10 bases identical to TRBD2. CDR3 length equals 16 residues. With V trimmed by 6 bases and J by 4 bases, 10 bases remained unmatched. The germline gives CDR1 SNHLY, CDR2 FYNNEI. CDR3: CASSALTSGQSDTQYF. CDR3 nucleotides: TGTGCCAGCAGCGCCCTGACTAGCGGGCAGTCAGATACGCAGTATTTT. Together with reference TRBV2 and TRBJ2-3, the CDR3 gives the full variable domain: EPEVTQTPSHQVTQMGQEVILRCVPISNHLYFYWYRQILGQKVEFLVSFYNNEISEKSEIFDDQFSVERPDGSNFTLKIRSTKLEDSAMYFCASSALTSGQSDTQYFGPGTRLTVL.

This clone is judged medium-sized. J is TRBJ2-7 and V is TRBV27; 7 nucleotides match TRBD1. The CDR3 runs 13 residues. Germline CDR1 is MNHEY and CDR2 is SMNVEV (reference sequence). V trimming: 3 bases; J trimming: 2 bases; junction bases outside the gene matches: 1. The CDR3 DNA reads as TGTGCCAGCAGTTTCGGGACAGCCTACGAGCAGTACTTC. Translating gives CASSFGTAYEQYF.

This chain links TRBV11-2 with TRBJ2-7; 8 bases map to TRBD1. Trimming removed 5 bases from V and 2 bases from J; junction bases left unmatched: 11. The CDR3 consists of 16 residues. Germline assignment: CDR1 SGHAT and CDR2 FQNNGV. The CDR3 region has the DNA TGTGCCAGCAGCGGGTGGACAGGGTCAAGCACCTACGAGCAGTACTTC. The encoded protein is CASSGWTGSSTYEQYF.